This TCR beta chain emerged from a study of CD8+ T cells in alopecia areata. Study-wide results and limits: TCR sharing across patients was less clear than in mice, possibly HLA-related. Lesional scalp, notably in alopecia totalis/universalis, had clonality above that of normal scalp. Tissue-resident alphabeta T cells belonging to normal skin likewise get sequenced within scalp specimens.

With 1 base clipped from V and 5 bases from J, the junction kept 9 bases outside the gene matches. The CDR3 has 16 amino acids. Germline V gene data show CDR1 as GTSNPN and CDR2 as SVGIG (reference sequence). RNA extraction was followed by reverse transcription into cDNA, which acted as the sequencing template. Produced via immunoSEQ multiplex PCR; TCRdb's table is partial and in-frame only. The table lists 160,000 or so clones, around half of them singletons. As for this clone: Its antigen remains unidentified.

The sample consisted of CD8+ T cells sorted from blood, taken at week 0. This chain uses TRBV30 with TRBJ2-1; 9 bases are shared with TRBD2. The clonotype comes from a human donor with alopecia areata. In DNA, the CDR3 is TGTGCCTGGAGTGGCCGGGCTAGCGGGGACGACAATGAGCAGTTCTTC. This gives the protein CAWSGRASGDDNEQFF.